The present T cell receptor beta chain was sequenced within a study of spatial heterogeneity in lung cancer (dated by TCRdb to between 2018 and 2021). Some background on the complete study: Beta-chain transcripts were consistently detected in greater numbers than alpha-chain transcripts, which likely reflects a higher abundance of beta-chain transcripts. In the raw uncorrected reads, each unique combination of TCR and UMI appeared on average more than ten times. In non-small cell lung cancer, the study quantitatively compared TCR alpha and beta repertoires across several tumor regions, matched nontumor lung, and blood. TCR repertoire features were related to nonsynonymous mutation counts determined by whole-exome sequencing of tumor tissue. At surgery, some 200 tumor regions, roughly 63 matched nontumor lung samples and 56 PBMC samples were TCR-sequenced for both alpha and beta chains. Broad study findings and their caveats: Ubiquitous expanded tumor TCRs showed up in blood more often at tumor resection than at routine follow-up. Additional single-cell paired TCR alpha and beta sequencing was considered necessary to confirm, at a functional level, the hypothesis that regional TCRs recognize regional mutations.

This clonotype was observed at least ten times. Its antigen has not been determined. Within one base of it there is no much larger clone, and no base qualities were kept. The time point label of this sample denotes: sample taken at primary tumor resection. Donors were about 70 patients with early-stage, untreated non-small cell lung cancer from the lung TRACERx cohort. For TCR sequencing, whole RNA was extracted from tumor and nontumor lung tissue, or from cryopreserved PBMC samples, and no cell sorting was done. Only patients with enough RNA available from two or more tumor regions were chosen for TCR sequencing. The library was prepared using 5' RACE. Sequenced on a NextSeq 500. In the TCR library protocol, a unique molecular identifier was attached to each TCR cDNA molecule so that PCR and sequencing errors could be corrected. As for the authors' bioinformatics: TCR identification, UMI-based error correction and CDR3 extraction were all carried out with Decombinator tools. Expanded TCRs were defined as those above a frequency of 2 per 1,000, corresponding to the top 1% of the tumor frequency distribution. Each repertoire was subsampled 100 times to 5,000 TCRs, after which Renyi diversity was computed with the R vegan package. To build CDR3 similarity networks, amino acid triplet string-kernel similarity was used, and CDR3s were connected when their pairwise similarity was above 0.82. Clones were called with MiXCR by TCRdb after fastp trimmed the public reads at Q25, and only in-frame beta chains were retained. Identical CDR3 proteins give one entry, which carries the most common genes and DNA. V and J calls and clone size were set by TCRdb, not the authors. The sample table lists some 37,000 distinct CDR3 sequences, roughly 7.4% of them with a count of one. Of the sample, 28% is held by the ten largest clones.

The germline V gene gives CDR1 as SGHTA and CDR2 as FQGNSA. The CDR3 starts with the cysteine, ends with the phenylalanine, and has 15 residues. Only CDR3 DNA is held: 45 bases, read in frame from base 1. V is cut back by 5 bases and J by 5 bases, with 9 bases in the junction unmatched. The receptor was isolated from a male donor with early-stage non-small cell lung cancer. Recombination joined TRBV7-2 with TRBJ2-3; 8 nucleotides in the junction match TRBD2. The sequenced sample was PBMCs, obtained at surgery. The CDR3: CASSPPSGGGDTQYF. The DNA reads TGTGCCAGCAGCCCACCCTCCGGGGGGGGAGATACGCAGTATTTT. The CDR3, completed at both ends by the reference TRBV7-2 and TRBJ2-3 genes, gives the full variable domain GAGVSQSPSNKVTEKGKDVELRCDPISGHTALYWYRQSLGQGLEFLIYFQGNSAPDKSGLPSDRFSAERTGGSVSTLTIQRTQQEDSAVYLCASSPPSGGGDTQYFGPGTRLTVL.